This note documents a single T cell receptor (beta chain) sequence. One junction end disagrees with the germline gene, perhaps due to a read error. This sample is drawn from a study of cytomegalovirus exposure and HLA in healthy donors. The PCR made use of 60 Vbeta and 13 Jbeta primers. Produced via immunoSEQ multiplex PCR; TCRdb's table is partial and in-frame only. The table includes some 67,000 clones, less than 80% detected once. Germline V gene sequence: CDR1 SEHNR, CDR2 FQNEAQ (reference sequence). The CDR3 spans 16 residues. V and J are TRBV7-9 and TRBJ2-2; D remains unclear. Sample: PBMCs. The source is a man aged 60 to 75 in good health and CMV-seropositive. As DNA, the CDR3 is TGTTCCAGCACCCTAAACTCTCCAAGGAACACCGGGGAGCTGTTTTTT. Protein product: CSSTLNSPRNTGELFF.